This T cell receptor (beta chain) was profiled in a study of radiotherapy plus CTLA-4 blockade in lung cancer. In the case of this clone: Its target is not known.

Sequencing used immunoSEQ multiplex PCR; TCRdb keeps in-frame clones, though not all of them. The sample shows 80,000 to 95,000 clones, 80% to 85% of them seen only once. Study observations and caveats: Peripheral blood showed expansion of tumor-derived TCR clones after radiotherapy and ipilimumab.

Germline CDR1 reads SQVTM; CDR2 reads ANQGSEA. Deletions cut 3 bases from V and 2 bases from J, with 5 bases between. The CDR3 is made up of 12 amino acids. The sequences come from peripheral blood, collected from a patient treated with radiotherapy plus ipilimumab. The sequence derives from a human donor with non-small cell lung cancer who had stable disease on radiotherapy plus ipilimumab. The chain links TRBV29-1 to TRBJ1-3; unclear D gene. The CDR3 here is CSVDTAGNTIYF. The CDR3 coding sequence is TGCAGCGTTGACACCGCTGGAAACACCATATATTTT. Filled out from reference TRBV29-1 and TRBJ1-3, the complete variable domain reads SAVISQKPSRDICQRGTSLTIQCQVDSQVTMMFWYRQQPGQSLTLIATANQGSEATYESGFVIDKFPISRPNLTFSTLTVSNMSPEDSSIYLCSVDTAGNTIYFGEGSWLTVV.